This T cell receptor beta chain comes out of a study of blood T cell repertoires in COVID-19. Germline values: CDR1 DFQATT, CDR2 SNEGSKA (reference sequence). CDR3 length equals 11 residues. V gave up 6 bases and J gave up 3 bases, with 7 bases separating them. Profiling relied on immunoSEQ multiplex PCR, and the TCRdb table lists in-frame clones only, not all of them. The table includes about 370,000 clones, 90% detected once. Note on this clone: Other DNA sequences of this sample code for an identical CDR3.

This sequence joins TRBV20-1 and TRBJ2-3; D may be TRBD1 (5 bases). This receptor was taken from a man between 18 and 29 years old with active or convalescent COVID-19. The sequenced sample consisted of peripheral blood. CDR3 region: CSATGTDTQYF. DNA of the CDR3: TGCAGTGCCACAGGTACAGATACGCAGTATTTT.